This is a list of T cell receptor beta chains from one sample in a study of control samples from healthy donors and cancer patients. The repertoire was sequenced with immunoSEQ multiplex PCR; TCRdb's copy has only in-frame clones and lacks some. The data show approximately 150,000 clones, around 94% seen once. Sequencing was performed on blood. The receptors were sampled from a woman between 18 and 29 years old in good health. The CDR3 runs from the conserved cysteine through the conserved F or W. Each record gives: D gene, J gene, V gene, clone size, CDR3 length, CDR3 DNA, CDR3 protein. D genes are given only for firm matches. Only some rows state a clone size, as once, few, many or a class for expanded clones.

.	TRBJ2-6	TRBV5-4	.	15	TGTGCCAGCAGCTTGGGGGGACCCGGGGCCAACGTCCTGACTTTC	CASSLGGPGANVLTF
TRBD1	TRBJ1-4	TRBV27	.	14	TGTGCCAGCAAAGGACAGGCGAGAAATGAAAAACTGTTTTTT	CASKGQARNEKLFF
TRBD1	TRBJ2-1	TRBV2	.	15	TGTGCCAGCAGTGTCCTTGGACAGGACTCCAATGAGCAGTTCTTC	CASSVLGQDSNEQFF
.	TRBJ1-1	TRBV20-1	.	11	TGCAGTGCTAGAACACAGCGGGAAGCTTTCTTT	CSARTQREAFF
.	TRBJ2-7	TRBV3-1/TRBV3-2	.	14	TGTGCCAGCACCAATAGGTGGGTTTGGTTGGGCGAACCTTTC	CASTNRWVWLGEPF
.	TRBJ1-1	TRBV10-3	.	15	TGTGCCATCAGTGAGCCCCGGACAGCGAACACTGAAGCTTTCTTT	CAISEPRTANTEAFF
.	TRBJ1-2	TRBV29-1	.	12	TGCAGCGTTAACACGGCTAACTATGGCTACACCTTC	CSVNTANYGYTF
.	TRBJ1-1	TRBV9	.	16	TGTGCCAGCAGCGTACCCTCCCGGGGGGTGAACACTGAAGCTTTCTTT	CASSVPSRGVNTEAFF
.	TRBJ2-3	TRBV4-1	.	17	TGCGCCAGCAGCCAAGATGGGTTCTCGGGCCTCACAGATACGCAGTATTTT	CASSQDGFSGLTDTQYF
.	TRBJ1-2	TRBV7-3	.	17	TGTGCCAGCAGCCCTACGAGTGACCGATTTTTCAACTATGGCTACACCTTC	CASSPTSDRFFNYGYTF
.	TRBJ1-6	TRBV9	once	12	TGTGCCAGCAGCGTAGGAAGGTCACCCCTCCACTTT	CASSVGRSPLHF
.	TRBJ1-1	TRBV6-2/TRBV6-3	.	14	TGTGCCAGCAGTTACTCCGGGGTGAACACTGAAGCTTTCTTT	CASSYSGVNTEAFF
.	TRBJ1-3	TRBV18	.	14	TGTGCCAGCTCACCACAGGACTCTGGAAACACCATATATTTT	CASSPQDSGNTIYF
.	TRBJ1-2	TRBV11-1	.	14	TGTGCCAGCAGCCCTCTTAGGGCCGCCCGAAGCTACACCTTC	CASSPLRAARSYTF
.	TRBJ2-2	TRBV19	.	15	TGTGCCAGTAGTAGTGGCCGGAGGAACACCGGGGAGCTGTTTTTT	CASSSGRRNTGELFF
.	TRBJ1-5	TRBV19	once	15	TGTGCCAGTATTCTACAGGGAGGAGGCAATCAGCCCCAGCATTTT	CASILQGGGNQPQHF
.	TRBJ1-1	TRBV6-2/TRBV6-3	.	13	TGTGCCAGCAGCAGGACGGTGAACACTGAAGCTTTCTTT	CASSRTVNTEAFF
.	TRBJ1-3	TRBV11-2	.	14	TGTGCCAGCAGACGTGGGGGCTCTGGAAACACCATATATTTT	CASRRGGSGNTIYF
TRBD1	TRBJ2-2	TRBV27	.	20	TGTGCCAGCAGTTTTATCTCCCCCAGGACAGGGGGCTATAACACCGGGGAGCTGTTTTTT	CASSFISPRTGGYNTGELFF
.	TRBJ2-1	TRBV7-2	.	16	TGTGCCAGCAGCCGCGGTAGGGGGGTCTCCTACAATGAGCAGTTCTTC	CASSRGRGVSYNEQFF
.	TRBJ2-1	TRBV5-1	.	14	TGCGCCAGCAGCTTGGGATGGGGAGACAATGAGCAGTTCTTC	CASSLGWGDNEQFF
.	TRBJ1-6	TRBV19	.	19	TGTGCCAGTAGCGTCGGCTCCGGGCCCCCAAGCAGCTATAATTCACCCCTCCACTTT	CASSVGSGPPSSYNSPLHF